Given below is one T cell receptor beta chain in context. Individuals drawn from around 24 US areas were roughly 18 to 100 years old. Participants' reported clinical history set cohort assignment. Trimming took 7 bases from V and 7 from J, leaving 11 bases between them. The CDR3 has 13 amino acids. The germline V gene has CDR1 SGHDN and CDR2 FVKESK. The sample belongs to a study of blood T cell repertoires in COVID-19. Across the study: The origin of the acute and convalescent COVID-19 samples was the United States, Italy and Spain.

This table comes from immunoSEQ multiplex PCR, and its TCRdb copy is limited to in-frame clones, with some not included. The sample has around 200,000 clones, roughly 85% seen once. The TCR originated in a man aged 35-49 years who had recovered from COVID-19. The sequenced material came from PBMCs or T cells enriched from blood (not recorded which). V gene TRBV14 combines with J gene TRBJ1-6; the D gene is possibly TRBD1 (5 bases). The CDR3 coding sequence is TGTGCCAGCACGCAGGGCCCAAATTCACCCCTCCACTTT. This encodes CASTQGPNSPLHF. Looking up the rest from reference TRBV14 and TRBJ1-6 gives the full variable domain: EAGVTQFPSHSVIEKGQTVTLRCDPISGHDNLYWYRRVMGKEIKFLLHFVKESKQDESGMPNNRFLAERTGGTYSTLKVQPAELEDSGVYFCASTQGPNSPLHFGNGTRLTVT.